This TCR beta chain emerged from a study of blood T cells in healthy people across ages. Study-level information: In model experiments, template switching was able to capture about one barcoded beta molecule for every two T cells that were present. Study results and caveats: Roughly linear age-related decline in beta diversity appeared, significant by age approximately 41.

A sample-barcoded 5' primer and a J-beta primer mix were used in a second PCR of roughly 7 to 11 cycles. MiXCR, applied by TCRdb to the 5' RACE reads, yields one record per CDR3 protein. The repertoire consists of roughly 800,000 distinct CDR3 sequences, with 25% occurring once and the leading ten covering under 4.5%. This clonotype was seen a few times. Its antigen is unknown. In germline, CDR1 is MNHEY, CDR2 SVGAGI. This CDR3 spans 14 amino acids. This same sample was also part of a study on T cells of mothers and their children.

The genes are TRBV6-5 and TRBJ2-5; D is ambiguous. The end of the DNA aligns better with TRBJ2-1, so the J call may be wrong. The receptor comes from a boy under 18 in good health. The sample was blood. The CDR3 sequence is CASSYSMHGREQFF. The CDR3 region has the DNA TGTGCCAGCAGTTACTCGATGCACGGACGAGAGCAGTTCTTC.